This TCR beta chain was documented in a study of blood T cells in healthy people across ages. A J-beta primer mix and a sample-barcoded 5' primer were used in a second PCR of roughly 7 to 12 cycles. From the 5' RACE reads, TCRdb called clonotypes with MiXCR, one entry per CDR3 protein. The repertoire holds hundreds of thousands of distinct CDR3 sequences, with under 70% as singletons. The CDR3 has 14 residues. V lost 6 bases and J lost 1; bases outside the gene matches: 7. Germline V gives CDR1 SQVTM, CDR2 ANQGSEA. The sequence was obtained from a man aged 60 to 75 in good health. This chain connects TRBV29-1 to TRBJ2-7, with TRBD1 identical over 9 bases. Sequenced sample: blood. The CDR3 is CSVALTGGSYEQYF. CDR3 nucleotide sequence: TGCAGCGTCGCCCTGACAGGGGGGTCCTACGAGCAGTACTTC.